This entry describes one TCR beta chain. Its matching antigen is unknown. The data originate from a study of shared clonotypes between healthy human individuals. Naive-designated CD8 cells lacked CD45RO, were positively enriched for CCR7, and omitted terminally differentiated effector memory CD45RA+ cells. Donors comprised only Caucasian adults living in Nashville, Tennessee. The assay was immunoSEQ multiplex PCR, and TCRdb's table has in-frame clones only and misses some. The sample lists roughly 2.1 million clones, 93% occurring once. Findings and limits, study-wide: Sharing across four donors was highest in naive CD4 (around 5%) and lowest in memory CD8 (0.4%).

Sequencing used naive CD8+ T cells from PBMCs. This receptor was identified in a man between 18 and 29 years old in good health. Some clones in this sample may be carry-over from other donors' samples.

CDR3 DNA sequence: TGTGCCAGCAGCGTAGGTGTGGGAGAATACTCCTACGAGCAGTACTTC. It encodes CASSVGVGEYSYEQYF. The rearrangement uses TRBV9 and TRBJ2-7; D possibly corresponds to TRBD2 (5 bases). Germline values: CDR1 SGDLS, CDR2 YYNGEE. CDR3 length: 16 residues. The V and J ends lost 0 bases and 0 bases respectively, with 13 bases between them.